This paragraph reports one T cell receptor beta chain. Its antigen is as yet unknown. Produced via immunoSEQ multiplex PCR; TCRdb's table is partial and in-frame only. The sample contains more than 2,000,000 clones, roughly nine tenths of which appear only once. This sample was taken from a study of shared clonotypes between healthy human individuals. Study-wide results and limits: Limitation of the genetic and exposure-history diversity represented came from the few donors.

V was trimmed by 3 bases and J by 9 bases, leaving 25 bases between them. The germline V gene encodes CDR1 SGDLS and CDR2 YYNGEE. The CDR3 is made up of 16 amino acids. The clonotype originates from a man between 18 and 29 years old in good health. The J gene is TRBJ2-7, the V gene TRBV9, with a tentative D call TRBD2 (7 bases). The sample taken for sequencing was naive CD4+ T cells sorted from blood. Subset in this sample: CD45RA+ positively selected. Written as DNA, the CDR3 is TGTGCCAGCAGCGAGGGGGGAGGGCAGGGACCACTAAGGCAGTACTTC. Translating gives CASSEGGGQGPLRQYF.